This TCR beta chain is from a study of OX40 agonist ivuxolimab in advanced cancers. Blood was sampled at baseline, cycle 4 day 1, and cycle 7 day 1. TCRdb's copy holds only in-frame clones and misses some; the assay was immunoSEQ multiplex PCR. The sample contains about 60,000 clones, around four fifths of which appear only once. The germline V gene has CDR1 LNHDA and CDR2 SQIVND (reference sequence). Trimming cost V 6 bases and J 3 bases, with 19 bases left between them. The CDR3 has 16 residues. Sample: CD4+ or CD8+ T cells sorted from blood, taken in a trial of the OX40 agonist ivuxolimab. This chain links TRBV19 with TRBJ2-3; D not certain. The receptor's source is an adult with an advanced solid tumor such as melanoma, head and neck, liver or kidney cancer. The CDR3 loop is CASSPGVYPMTDTQYF. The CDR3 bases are TGTGCCAGTAGCCCTGGGGTTTACCCGATGACAGATACGCAGTATTTT.